Given below is one T cell receptor beta chain in context. Its antigen is currently unknown. These data come from a study of cytotoxic CD8 clonotypes in ibrutinib-treated CLL. Background on the study: Response samples came after a median about 13 months of treatment, range 6 to 36. General study findings and limits: Increased clonality at ibrutinib response gave way to a return toward baseline at progression. Age-matched healthy donor levels were exceeded by baseline clonality, which tracked circulating CD8+ T-cell counts. Public clonotypes were seen rarely and were contracted or stable on treatment.

Clones were read by immunoSEQ multiplex PCR, and TCRdb kept only the in-frame ones, dropping some. The sample lists 150,000 or so clones, approximately 77% occurring once. V was trimmed by 2 bases and J by 7 bases, leaving 17 bases between them. Germline assignment: CDR1 MRHNA and CDR2 SNTAGT. The CDR3 has 16 amino acids. The rearrangement links TRBV6-4 to TRBJ2-2; possibly TRBD1 for D (6 bases). The sequence derives from a human donor with chronic lymphocytic leukemia. Source: PBMCs, taken after 12 months of ibrutinib treatment. The CDR3 is CASSDVPGDVVGELFF. Here the CDR3 DNA reads TGTGCCAGCAGTGACGTACCAGGGGATGTGGTCGGGGAGCTGTTTTTT.